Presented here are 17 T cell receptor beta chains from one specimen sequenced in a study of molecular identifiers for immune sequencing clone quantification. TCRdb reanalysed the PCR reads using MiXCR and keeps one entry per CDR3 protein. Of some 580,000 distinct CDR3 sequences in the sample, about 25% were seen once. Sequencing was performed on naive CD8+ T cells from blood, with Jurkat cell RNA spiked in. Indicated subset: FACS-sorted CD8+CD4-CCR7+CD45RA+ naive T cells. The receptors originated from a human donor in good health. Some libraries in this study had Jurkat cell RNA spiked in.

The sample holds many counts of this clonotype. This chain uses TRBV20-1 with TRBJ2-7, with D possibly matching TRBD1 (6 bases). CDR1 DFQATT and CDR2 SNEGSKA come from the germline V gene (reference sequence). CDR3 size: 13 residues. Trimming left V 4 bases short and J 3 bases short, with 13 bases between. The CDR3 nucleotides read TGCAGTGCTACAGGGACAACCAACTACGAGCAGTACTTC. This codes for CSATGTTNYEQYF.

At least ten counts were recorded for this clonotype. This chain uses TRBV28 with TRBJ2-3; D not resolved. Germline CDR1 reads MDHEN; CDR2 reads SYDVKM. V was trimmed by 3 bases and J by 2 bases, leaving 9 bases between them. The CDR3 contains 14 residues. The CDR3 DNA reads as TGTGCCAGCAGTTTCAAACGGAACACAGATACGCAGTATTTT. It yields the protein CASSFKRNTDTQYF.

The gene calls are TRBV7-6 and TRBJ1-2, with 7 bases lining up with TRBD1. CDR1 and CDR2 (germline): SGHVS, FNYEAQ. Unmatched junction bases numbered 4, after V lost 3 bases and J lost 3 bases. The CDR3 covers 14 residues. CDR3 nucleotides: TGTGCCAGCAGCTTTGGGACAGAAGACTATGGCTACACCTTC. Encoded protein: CASSFGTEDYGYTF.

CDR3 nucleotides: TGTGCCTGGGTTGACAGACTCTATGGCTACACCTTC. Protein sequence: CAWVDRLYGYTF. The genes are TRBV30 and TRBJ1-2; perhaps TRBD1 as D (5 bases). Per the germline V gene, CDR1 is GTSNPN and CDR2 is SVGIG (reference sequence). The CDR3 length is 12 residues. V lost 5 bases and J 4 bases, leaving 11 bases between the germline ends.

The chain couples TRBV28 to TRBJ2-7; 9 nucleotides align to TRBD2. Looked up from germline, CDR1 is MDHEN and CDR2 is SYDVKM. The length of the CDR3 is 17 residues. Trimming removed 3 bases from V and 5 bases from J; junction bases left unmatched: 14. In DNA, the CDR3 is TGTGCCAGCAGTTTTCCCGCCGGAATAGCGGGAGTTAACGAGCAGTACTTC. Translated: CASSFPAGIAGVNEQYF. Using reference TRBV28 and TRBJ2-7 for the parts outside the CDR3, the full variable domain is DVKVTQSSRYLVKRTGEKVFLECVQDMDHENMFWYRQDPGLGLRLIYFSYDVKMKEKGDIPEGYSVSREKKERFSLILESASTNQTSMYLCASSFPAGIAGVNEQYFGPGTRLTVT.

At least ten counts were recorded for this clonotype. The CDR3 region is CAIRQGEGMNTEAFF. The CDR3 DNA is TGTGCCATCAGGCAGGGGGAGGGAATGAACACTGAAGCTTTCTTT. J is TRBJ1-1 and V is TRBV10-3, with 7 bases lining up with TRBD1. CDR1 and CDR2 (germline): ENHRY, SYGVKD. Unmatched junction bases numbered 7, after V lost 6 bases and J lost 0 bases. This CDR3 is built from 15 residues.

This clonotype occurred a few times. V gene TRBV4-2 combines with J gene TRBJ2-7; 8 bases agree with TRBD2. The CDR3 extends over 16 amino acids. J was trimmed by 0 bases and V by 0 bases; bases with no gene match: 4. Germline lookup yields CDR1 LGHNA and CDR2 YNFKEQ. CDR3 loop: CASSQDHGTSSYEQYF. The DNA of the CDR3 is TGTGCCAGCAGCCAAGATCACGGGACTAGCTCCTACGAGCAGTACTTC.

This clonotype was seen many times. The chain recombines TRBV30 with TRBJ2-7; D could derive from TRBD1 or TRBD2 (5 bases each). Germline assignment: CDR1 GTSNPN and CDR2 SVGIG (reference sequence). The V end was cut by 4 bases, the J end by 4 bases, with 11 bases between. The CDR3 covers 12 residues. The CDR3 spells CAWTRDLYEQYF. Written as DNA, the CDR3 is TGTGCCTGGACCAGGGACCTTTACGAGCAGTACTTC. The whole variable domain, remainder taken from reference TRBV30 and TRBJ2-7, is SQTIHQWPATLVQPVGSPLSLECTVEGTSNPNLYWYRQAAGRGLQLLFYSVGIGQISSEVPQNLSASRPQDRQFILSSKKLLLSDSGFYLCAWTRDLYEQYFGPGTRLTVT.

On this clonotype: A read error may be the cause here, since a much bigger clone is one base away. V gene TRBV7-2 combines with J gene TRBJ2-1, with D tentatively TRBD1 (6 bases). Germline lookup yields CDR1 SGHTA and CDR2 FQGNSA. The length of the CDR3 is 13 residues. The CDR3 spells CASSLGHSNEQSF. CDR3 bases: TGTGCCAGCAGCTTGGGACACAGCAATGAGCAGTCCTTC.

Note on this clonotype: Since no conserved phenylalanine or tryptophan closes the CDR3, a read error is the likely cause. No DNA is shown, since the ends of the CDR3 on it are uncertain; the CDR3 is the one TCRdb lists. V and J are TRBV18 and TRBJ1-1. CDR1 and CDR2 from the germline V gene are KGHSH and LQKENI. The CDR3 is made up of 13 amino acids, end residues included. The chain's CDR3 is CASSPLDRPLKLS.

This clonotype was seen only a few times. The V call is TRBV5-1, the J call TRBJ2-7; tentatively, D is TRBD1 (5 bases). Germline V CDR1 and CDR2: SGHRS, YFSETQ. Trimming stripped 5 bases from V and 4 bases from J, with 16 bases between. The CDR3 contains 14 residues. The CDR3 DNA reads TGCGCCAGCAGATTTGAACAGGCCCCTTACGAGCAGTACTTC. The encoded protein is CASRFEQAPYEQYF.

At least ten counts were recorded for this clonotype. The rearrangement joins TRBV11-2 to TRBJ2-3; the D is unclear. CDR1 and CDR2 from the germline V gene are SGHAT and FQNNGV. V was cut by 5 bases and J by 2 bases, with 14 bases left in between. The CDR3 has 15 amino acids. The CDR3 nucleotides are TGTGCCAGCAGCCCGAATAAATGGACCACAGATACGCAGTATTTT. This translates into CASSPNKWTTDTQYF.

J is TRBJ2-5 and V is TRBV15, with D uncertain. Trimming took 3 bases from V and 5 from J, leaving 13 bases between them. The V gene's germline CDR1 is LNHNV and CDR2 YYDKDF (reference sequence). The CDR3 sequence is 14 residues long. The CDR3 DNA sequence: TGTGCCACCAGCAGTAACCCCCTGGAGGAGACCCAGTACTTC. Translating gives CATSSNPLEETQYF.

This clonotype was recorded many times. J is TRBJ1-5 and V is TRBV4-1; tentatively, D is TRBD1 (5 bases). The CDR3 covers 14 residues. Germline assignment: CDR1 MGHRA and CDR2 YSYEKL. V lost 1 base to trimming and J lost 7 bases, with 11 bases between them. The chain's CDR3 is CASSQAGRDQPQHF. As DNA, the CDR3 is TGCGCCAGCAGCCAAGCGGGCAGGGACCAGCCCCAGCATTTT.

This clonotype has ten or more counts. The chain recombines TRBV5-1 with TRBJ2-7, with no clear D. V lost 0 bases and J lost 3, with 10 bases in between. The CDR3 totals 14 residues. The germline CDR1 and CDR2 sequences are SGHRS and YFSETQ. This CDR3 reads CASSLEGNIYEQYF. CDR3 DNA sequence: TGCGCCAGCAGCTTGGAGGGTAACATCTACGAGCAGTACTTC.

The CDR3 nucleotides read TGCGCCAGCAGCCAAGCGGACAGGAGGGATGAAAAACTGTTTTTT. Translating gives CASSQADRRDEKLFF. The J gene is TRBJ1-4, the V gene TRBV4-1; 7 bases are shared with TRBD1. V dropped 1 base and J dropped 6; count of bases not matched to a gene: 5. This CDR3 is built from 15 residues. The germline V gene encodes CDR1 MGHRA and CDR2 YSYEKL.

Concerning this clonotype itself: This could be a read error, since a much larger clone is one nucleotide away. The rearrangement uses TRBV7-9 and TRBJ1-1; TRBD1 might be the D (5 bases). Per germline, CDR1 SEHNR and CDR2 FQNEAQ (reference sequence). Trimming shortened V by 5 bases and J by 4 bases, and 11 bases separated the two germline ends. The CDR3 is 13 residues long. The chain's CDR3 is CASSGRETTEAFF. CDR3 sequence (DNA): TGTGCCAGCAGCGGCAGGGAGACCACTGAAGCTTTCTTT.